This passage covers 8 T cell receptor beta chains from one sample sequenced in a study of T cell responses to AZD1222 COVID-19 vaccine. TCRdb keeps only in-frame clones here, not all; method: immunoSEQ multiplex PCR. Of about 120,000 clones listed, 80% to 90% are singletons. The specimen comprised peripheral blood, sampled on day 0 of AZD1222 vaccination. These receptor sequences come from an adult in good health.

The chain has TRBV14 and TRBJ1-2; 7 bases agree with TRBD1. There are 16 residues in the CDR3. CDR1 and CDR2 (germline): SGHDN, FVKESK. After removal of 1 base from V and 4 bases from J, the junction contained 9 bases not matched to a gene. The CDR3 DNA reads TGTGCCAGCAGCCAAGCACCGACAGGGTTGGGCTATGGCTACACCTTC. It translates to CASSQAPTGLGYGYTF.

CDR3 sequence reads: CASSTLTGTGAFF. Written as DNA, the CDR3 is TGTGCCAGTAGTACCCTAACTGGGACGGGAGCTTTCTTT. V is TRBV19 and J is TRBJ1-1, with a tentative D call TRBD1 (5 bases). V gave up 4 bases and J gave up 10 bases, with 16 bases separating them. The CDR3 consists of 13 residues. CDR1 LNHDA and CDR2 SQIVND come from the germline V gene (reference sequence). Full variable domain (missing parts from reference TRBV19 and TRBJ1-1): DGGITQSPKYLFRKEGQNVTLSCEQNLNHDAMYWYRQDPGQGLRLIYYSQIVNDFQKGDIAEGYSVSREKKESFPLTVTSAQKNPTAFYLCASSTLTGTGAFFGQGTRLTVV.

The rearrangement joins TRBV4-3 to TRBJ1-1; D call uncertain. V shed 0 bases and J shed 1 base, with 9 bases lying between them. The length of the CDR3 is 15 residues. The germline CDR1 and CDR2 sequences are LGHNA and YSLEER. CDR3 residues: CASSQDLGQNTEAFF. The CDR3 DNA follows: TGCGCCAGCAGCCAAGATCTAGGCCAGAACACTGAAGCTTTCTTT.

This rearrangement joins TRBV3-1 (or the pseudogene TRBV3-2) to TRBJ2-1, with 9 bases identical to TRBD1. CDR1 is LGHDT and CDR2 is YNNKEL in the germline V gene (reference sequence). Trimming cost V 11 bases and J 10 bases; bases outside gene matches: 30. The CDR3 is 19 residues long. The CDR3, as DNA: TGTGCCCACCGAACGGAACGAATTGAGGGGGACAGGGCCCCTAGGGAGCAGTTCTTC. Protein product: CAHRTERIEGDRAPREQFF.

The chain has TRBV18 and TRBJ1-4; TRBD1 is a possible D gene (5 bases). V was shortened by 4 bases and J by 5 bases, with 14 bases between the two germline ends. The germline gives CDR1 KGHSH, CDR2 LQKENI. The CDR3 extends over 15 amino acids. CDR3 bases: TGTGCCAGCTCACTGTCCGCGGCAGGGAATGAAAAACTGTTTTTT. Amino acids: CASSLSAAGNEKLFF.

The V and J genes are TRBV3-1 (or the pseudogene TRBV3-2) and TRBJ2-7; 8 bases are shared with TRBD1. V lost 1 base and J lost 6; bases outside the gene matches: 8. The CDR3 totals 15 residues. Germline V lookup: CDR1 LGHDT, CDR2 YNNKEL (reference sequence). The CDR3: CASSQGDRGSSEQYF. CDR3 nucleotides: TGTGCCAGCAGCCAAGGTGACAGGGGAAGCTCCGAGCAGTACTTC.

V is TRBV4-3 and J is TRBJ1-2; the D is unclear. This CDR3 region has 14 residues. Trimming removed 3 bases from V and 7 bases from J, with 15 bases in between. The germline CDR1 and CDR2 sequences are LGHNA and YSLEER. This CDR3 is CASSQSPGMGGYTF. CDR3 in DNA: TGCGCCAGCAGCCAGTCCCCCGGGATGGGTGGCTACACCTTC.

This sequence joins TRBV14 and TRBJ2-3; D call uncertain. This CDR3 has 15 amino acids. V lost 0 bases and J lost 0, with 7 bases in between. In germline, CDR1 is SGHDN, CDR2 FVKESK. The CDR3 DNA follows: TGTGCCAGCAGCCAAGATTATTTGAGCACAGATACGCAGTATTTT. Its protein is CASSQDYLSTDTQYF.